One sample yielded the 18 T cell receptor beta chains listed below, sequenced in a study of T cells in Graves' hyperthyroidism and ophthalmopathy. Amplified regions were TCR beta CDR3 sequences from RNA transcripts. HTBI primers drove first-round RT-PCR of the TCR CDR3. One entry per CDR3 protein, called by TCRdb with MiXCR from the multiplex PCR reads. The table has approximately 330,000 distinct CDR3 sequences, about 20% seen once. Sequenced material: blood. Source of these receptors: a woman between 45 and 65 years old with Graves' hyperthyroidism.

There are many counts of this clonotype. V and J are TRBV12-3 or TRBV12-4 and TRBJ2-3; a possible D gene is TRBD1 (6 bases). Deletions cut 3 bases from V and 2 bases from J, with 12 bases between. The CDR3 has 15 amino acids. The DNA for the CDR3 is TGTGCCAGCAGTTTCTCCGGACAGTTCACAGATACGCAGTATTTT. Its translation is CASSFSGQFTDTQYF.

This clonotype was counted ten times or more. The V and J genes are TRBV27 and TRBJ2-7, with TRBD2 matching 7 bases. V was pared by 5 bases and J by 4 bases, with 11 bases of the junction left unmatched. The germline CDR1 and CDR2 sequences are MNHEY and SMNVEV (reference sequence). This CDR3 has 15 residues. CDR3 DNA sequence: TGTGCCAGCAGTCCCCAGGGAGGGGCGGTGTACGAGCAGTACTTC. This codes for CASSPQGGAVYEQYF.

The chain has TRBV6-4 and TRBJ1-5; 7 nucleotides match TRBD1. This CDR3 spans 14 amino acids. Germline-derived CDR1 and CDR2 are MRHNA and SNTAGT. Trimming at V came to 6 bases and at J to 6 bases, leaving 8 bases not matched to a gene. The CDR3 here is CASSQTGQAQPQHF. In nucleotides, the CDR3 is TGTGCCAGCAGCCAAACCGGACAGGCTCAGCCCCAGCATTTT.

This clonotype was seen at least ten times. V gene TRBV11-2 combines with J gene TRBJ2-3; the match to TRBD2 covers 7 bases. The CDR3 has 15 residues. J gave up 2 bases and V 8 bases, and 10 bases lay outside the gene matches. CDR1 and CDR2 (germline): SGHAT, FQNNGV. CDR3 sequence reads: CASGRAGAYTDTQYF. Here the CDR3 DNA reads TGTGCCAGCGGCCGGGCGGGAGCCTACACAGATACGCAGTATTTT.

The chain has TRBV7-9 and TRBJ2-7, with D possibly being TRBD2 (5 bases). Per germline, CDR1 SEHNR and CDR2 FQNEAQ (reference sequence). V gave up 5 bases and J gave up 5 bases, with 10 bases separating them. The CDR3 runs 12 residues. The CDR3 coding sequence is TGTGCCAGCAGCCGTTCTAGCAACGAGCAGTACGTC. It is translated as CASSRSSNEQYV.

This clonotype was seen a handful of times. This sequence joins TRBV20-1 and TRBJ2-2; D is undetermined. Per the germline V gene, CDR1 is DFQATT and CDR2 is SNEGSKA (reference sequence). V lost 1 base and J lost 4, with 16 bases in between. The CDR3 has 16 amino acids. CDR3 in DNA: TGCAGTGCTAGAGGTGGAGTAGGTAGAACCACCGGGGAGCTGTTTTTT. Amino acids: CSARGGVGRTTGELFF.

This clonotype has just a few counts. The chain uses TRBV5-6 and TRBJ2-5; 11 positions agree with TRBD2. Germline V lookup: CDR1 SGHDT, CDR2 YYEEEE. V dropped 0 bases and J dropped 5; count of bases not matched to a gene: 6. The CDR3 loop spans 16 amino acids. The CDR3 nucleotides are TGTGCCAGCAGCTTGGATAGCGGGGGGGCCGTTGAGACCCAGTACTTC. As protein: CASSLDSGGAVETQYF.

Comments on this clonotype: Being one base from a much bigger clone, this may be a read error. The CDR3 here is CASSVVQYNEQFF. The CDR3 coding sequence is TGTGCCAGCAGCGTAGTCCAGTACAATGAGCAGTTCTTC. The rearrangement joins TRBV3-1 to TRBJ2-1; D is uncertain. CDR1 LGHDT and CDR2 YNNKEL come from the germline V gene (reference sequence). Trimming removed 5 bases from V and 4 bases from J, with 9 bases in between. This CDR3 spans 13 amino acids.

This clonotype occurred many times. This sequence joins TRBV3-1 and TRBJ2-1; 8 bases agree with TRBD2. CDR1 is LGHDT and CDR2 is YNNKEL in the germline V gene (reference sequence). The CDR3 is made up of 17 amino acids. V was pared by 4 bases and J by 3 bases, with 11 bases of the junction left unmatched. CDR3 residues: CASSLGFGRDYYNEQFF. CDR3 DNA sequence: TGTGCCAGCAGCCTTGGGTTCGGGAGGGATTACTACAATGAGCAGTTCTTC.

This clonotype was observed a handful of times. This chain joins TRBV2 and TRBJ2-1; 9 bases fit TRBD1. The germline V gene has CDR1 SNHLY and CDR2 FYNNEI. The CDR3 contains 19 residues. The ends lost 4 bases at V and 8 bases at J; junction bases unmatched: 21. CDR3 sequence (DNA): TGTGCCAGCAGTGGACGAAACAGGGGGCTAACGGTGCTAACCTATGAGCAGTTCTTC. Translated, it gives CASSGRNRGLTVLTYEQFF. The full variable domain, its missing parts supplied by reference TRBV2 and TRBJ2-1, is EPEVTQTPSHQVTQMGQEVILRCVPISNHLYFYWYRQILGQKVEFLVSFYNNEISEKSEIFDDQFSVERPDGSNFTLKIRSTKLEDSAMYFCASSGRNRGLTVLTYEQFFGPGTRLTVL.

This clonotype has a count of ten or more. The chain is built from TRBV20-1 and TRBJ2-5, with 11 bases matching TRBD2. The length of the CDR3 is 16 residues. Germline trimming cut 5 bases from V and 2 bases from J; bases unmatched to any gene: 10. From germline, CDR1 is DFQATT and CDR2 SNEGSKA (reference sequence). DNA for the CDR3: TGCAGTGCTCAGAGATATCTAGCGGGGGGACAAGAGACCCAGTACTTC. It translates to CSAQRYLAGGQETQYF.

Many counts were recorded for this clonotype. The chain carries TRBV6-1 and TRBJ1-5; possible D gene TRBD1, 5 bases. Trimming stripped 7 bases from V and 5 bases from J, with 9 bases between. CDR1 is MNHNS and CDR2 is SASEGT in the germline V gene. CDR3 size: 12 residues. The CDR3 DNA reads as TGTGCCAGCAATGGGGGGGATCAGCCCCAGCATTTT. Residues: CASNGGDQPQHF.

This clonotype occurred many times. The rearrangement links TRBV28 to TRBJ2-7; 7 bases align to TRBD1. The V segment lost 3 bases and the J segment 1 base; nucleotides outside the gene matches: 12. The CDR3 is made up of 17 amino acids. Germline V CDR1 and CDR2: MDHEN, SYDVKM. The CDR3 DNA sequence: TGTGCCAGCAGTTTCCTAACCACAGGGGTGATTTCCTACGAGCAGTACTTC. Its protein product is CASSFLTTGVISYEQYF.

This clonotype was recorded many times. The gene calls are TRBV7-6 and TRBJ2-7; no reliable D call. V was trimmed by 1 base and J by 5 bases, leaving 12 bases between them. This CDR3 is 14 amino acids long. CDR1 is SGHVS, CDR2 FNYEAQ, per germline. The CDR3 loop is CASSLVTQSHEQYF. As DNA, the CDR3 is TGTGCCAGCAGCTTAGTAACCCAGAGCCACGAGCAGTACTTC.

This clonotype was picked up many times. CDR3 DNA: TGTGCCAGCAGTGCCGGGACAGGGTCCTACGAGCAGTACTTC. It codes for CASSAGTGSYEQYF. J is TRBJ2-7 and V is TRBV2; 9 positions agree with TRBD1. Germline CDR1 SNHLY, CDR2 FYNNEI. The CDR3 totals 14 residues. Losses at the gene ends were 4 bases for V and 1 base for J; bases not matched to a gene: 2.

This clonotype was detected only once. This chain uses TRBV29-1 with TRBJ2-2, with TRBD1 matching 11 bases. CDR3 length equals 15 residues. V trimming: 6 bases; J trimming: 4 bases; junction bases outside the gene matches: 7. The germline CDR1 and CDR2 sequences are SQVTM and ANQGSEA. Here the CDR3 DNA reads TGCAGCGTGGCGGACAGGGGGCTGGGCACCGGGGAGCTGTTTTTT. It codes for CSVADRGLGTGELFF.

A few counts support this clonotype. The CDR3 spells CAWCRGANTEAFF. The CDR3 bases are TGTGCCTGGTGCCGGGGCGCCAACACTGAAGCTTTCTTT. The chain links TRBV30 to TRBJ1-1, with D possibly being TRBD1 (5 bases). CDR3 length: 13 amino acids. Deletions cut 5 bases from V and 2 bases from J, with 12 bases between. The germline gives CDR1 GTSNPN, CDR2 SVGIG (reference sequence).

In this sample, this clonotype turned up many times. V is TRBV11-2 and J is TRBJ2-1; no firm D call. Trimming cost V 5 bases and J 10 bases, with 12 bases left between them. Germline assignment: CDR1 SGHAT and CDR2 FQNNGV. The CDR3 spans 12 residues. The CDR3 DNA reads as TGTGCCAGCAGCCCCCTACTCTCGGAGCAGTTCTTC. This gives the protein CASSPLLSEQFF.